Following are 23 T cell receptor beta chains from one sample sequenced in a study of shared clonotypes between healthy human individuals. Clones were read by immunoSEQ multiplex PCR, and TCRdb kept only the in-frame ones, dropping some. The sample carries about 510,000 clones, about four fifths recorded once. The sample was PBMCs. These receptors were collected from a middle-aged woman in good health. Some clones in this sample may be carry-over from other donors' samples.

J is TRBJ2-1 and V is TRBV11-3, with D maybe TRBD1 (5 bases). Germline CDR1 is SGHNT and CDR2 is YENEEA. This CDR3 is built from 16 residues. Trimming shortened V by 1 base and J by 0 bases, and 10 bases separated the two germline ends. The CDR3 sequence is CASSLGGTSSYNEQFF. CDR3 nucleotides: TGTGCCAGCAGCTTAGGGGGCACCAGCTCCTACAATGAGCAGTTCTTC.

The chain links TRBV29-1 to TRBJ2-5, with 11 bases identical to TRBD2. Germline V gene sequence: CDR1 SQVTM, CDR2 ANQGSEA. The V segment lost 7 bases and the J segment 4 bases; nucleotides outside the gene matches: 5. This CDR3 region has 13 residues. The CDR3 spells CSAMTSGTETQYF. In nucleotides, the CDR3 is TGCAGCGCCATGACTAGCGGGACAGAGACCCAGTACTTC.

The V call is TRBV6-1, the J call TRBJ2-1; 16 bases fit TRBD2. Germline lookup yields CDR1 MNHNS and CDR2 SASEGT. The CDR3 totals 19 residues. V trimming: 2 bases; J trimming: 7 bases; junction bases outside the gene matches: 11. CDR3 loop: CASSESRPGLAGGPNEQFF. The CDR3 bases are TGTGCCAGCAGTGAAAGCAGACCGGGACTAGCGGGAGGGCCGAATGAGCAGTTCTTC.

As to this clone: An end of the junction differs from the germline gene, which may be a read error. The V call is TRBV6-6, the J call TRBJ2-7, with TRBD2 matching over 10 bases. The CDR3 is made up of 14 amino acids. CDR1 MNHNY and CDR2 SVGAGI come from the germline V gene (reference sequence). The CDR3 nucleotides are TGTGCCAGCAGTTACTCGAACCCAGCGGGGGGGTTTTTTTTC. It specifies CASSYSNPAGGFFF.

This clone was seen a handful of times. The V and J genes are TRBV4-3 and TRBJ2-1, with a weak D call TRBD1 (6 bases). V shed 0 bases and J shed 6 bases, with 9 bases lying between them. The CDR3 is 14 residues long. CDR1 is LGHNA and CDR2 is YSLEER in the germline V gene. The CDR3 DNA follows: TGCGCCAGCAGCCAAGATATACAGGGCAATGAGCAGTTCTTC. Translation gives CASSQDIQGNEQFF.

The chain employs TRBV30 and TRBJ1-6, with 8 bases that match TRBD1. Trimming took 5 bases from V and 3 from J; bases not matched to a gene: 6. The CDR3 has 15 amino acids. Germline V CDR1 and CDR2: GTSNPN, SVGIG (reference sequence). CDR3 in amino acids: CAWSLTGGYNSPLHF. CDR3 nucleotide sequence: TGTGCCTGGTCTCTAACAGGGGGCTATAATTCACCCCTCCACTTT.

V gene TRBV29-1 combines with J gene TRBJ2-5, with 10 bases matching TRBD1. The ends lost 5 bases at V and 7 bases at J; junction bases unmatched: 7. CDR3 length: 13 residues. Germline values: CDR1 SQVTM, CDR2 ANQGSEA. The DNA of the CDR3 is TGCAGCGTTCTGACAGGGGGCGCCGGGACCCAGTACTTC. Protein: CSVLTGGAGTQYF. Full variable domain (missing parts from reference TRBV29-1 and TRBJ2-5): SAVISQKPSRDICQRGTSLTIQCQVDSQVTMMFWYRQQPGQSLTLIATANQGSEATYESGFVIDKFPISRPNLTFSTLTVSNMSPEDSSIYLCSVLTGGAGTQYFGPGTRLLVL.

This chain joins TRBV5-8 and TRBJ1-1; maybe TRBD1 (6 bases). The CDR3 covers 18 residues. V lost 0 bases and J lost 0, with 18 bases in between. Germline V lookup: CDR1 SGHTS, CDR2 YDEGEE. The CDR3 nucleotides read TGTGCCAGCAGCTTGGATTATGGGGACATACCTGTGAACACTGAAGCTTTCTTT. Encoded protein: CASSLDYGDIPVNTEAFF.

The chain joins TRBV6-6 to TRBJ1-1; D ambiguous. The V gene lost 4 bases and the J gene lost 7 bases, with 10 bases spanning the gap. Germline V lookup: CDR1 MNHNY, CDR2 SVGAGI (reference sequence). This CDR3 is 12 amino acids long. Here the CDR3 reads CASSSQDREAFF. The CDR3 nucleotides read TGTGCCAGCAGTTCGCAAGATCGTGAAGCTTTCTTT.

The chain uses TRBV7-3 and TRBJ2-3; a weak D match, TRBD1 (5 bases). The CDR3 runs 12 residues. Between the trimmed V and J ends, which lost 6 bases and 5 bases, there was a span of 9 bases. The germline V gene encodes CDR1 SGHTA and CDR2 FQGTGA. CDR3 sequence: CASSDRGDTQYF. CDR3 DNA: TGTGCCAGCAGTGACAGAGGAGATACGCAGTATTTT. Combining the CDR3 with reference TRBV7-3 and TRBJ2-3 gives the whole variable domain GAGVSQTPSNKVTEKGKYVELRCDPISGHTALYWYRQSLGQGPEFLIYFQGTGAADDSGLPNDRFFAVRPEGSVSTLKIQRTERGDSAVYLCASSDRGDTQYFGPGTRLTVL.

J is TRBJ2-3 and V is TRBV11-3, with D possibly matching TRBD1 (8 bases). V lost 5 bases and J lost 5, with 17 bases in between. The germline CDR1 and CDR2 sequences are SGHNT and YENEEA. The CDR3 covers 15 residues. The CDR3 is CASSLRTGRVDTQYF. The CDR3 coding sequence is TGTGCCAGCAGCCTTCGGACAGGGAGGGTAGATACGCAGTATTTT.

The CDR3 loop reads CASRRDREGTGELFF. DNA of the CDR3: TGTGCCAGTAGGCGGGACAGGGAAGGGACCGGGGAGCTGTTTTTT. V gene TRBV19 combines with J gene TRBJ2-2; TRBD1 agrees at 9 bases. There are 15 residues in the CDR3. Germline V gene sequence: CDR1 LNHDA, CDR2 SQIVND (reference sequence). Trimming took 6 bases from V and 5 from J; bases not matched to a gene: 7. Full variable domain (rest looked up from reference TRBV19 and TRBJ2-2): DGGITQSPKYLFRKEGQNVTLSCEQNLNHDAMYWYRQDPGQGLRLIYYSQIVNDFQKGDIAEGYSVSREKKESFPLTVTSAQKNPTAFYLCASRRDREGTGELFFGEGSRLTVL.

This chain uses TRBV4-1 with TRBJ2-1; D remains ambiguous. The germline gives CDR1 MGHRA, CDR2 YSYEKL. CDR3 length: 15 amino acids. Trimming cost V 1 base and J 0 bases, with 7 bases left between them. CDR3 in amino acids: CASSQGWSSYNEQFF. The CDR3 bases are TGCGCCAGCAGCCAAGGGTGGAGCTCCTACAATGAGCAGTTCTTC.

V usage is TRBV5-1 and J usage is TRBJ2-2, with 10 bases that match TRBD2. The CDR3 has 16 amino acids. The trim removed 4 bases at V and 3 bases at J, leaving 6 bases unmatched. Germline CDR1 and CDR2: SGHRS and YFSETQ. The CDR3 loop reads CASSMLAGGDTGELFF. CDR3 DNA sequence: TGCGCCAGCAGCATGTTAGCGGGAGGTGACACCGGGGAGCTGTTTTTT.

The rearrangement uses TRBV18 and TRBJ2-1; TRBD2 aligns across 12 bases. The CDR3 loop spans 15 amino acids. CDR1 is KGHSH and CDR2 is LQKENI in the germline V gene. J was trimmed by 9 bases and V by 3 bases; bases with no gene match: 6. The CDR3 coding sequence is TGTGCCAGCTCACCCCTGACTAGCGGGAGTGGTGAGCAGTTCTTC. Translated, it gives CASSPLTSGSGEQFF.

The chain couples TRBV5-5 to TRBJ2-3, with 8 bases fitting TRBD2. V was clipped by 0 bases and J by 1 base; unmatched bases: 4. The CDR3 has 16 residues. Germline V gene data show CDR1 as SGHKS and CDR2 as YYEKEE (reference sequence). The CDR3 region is CASSLAGTRGTDTQYF. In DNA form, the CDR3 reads TGTGCCAGCAGCTTGGCCGGGACTAGAGGCACAGATACGCAGTATTTT.

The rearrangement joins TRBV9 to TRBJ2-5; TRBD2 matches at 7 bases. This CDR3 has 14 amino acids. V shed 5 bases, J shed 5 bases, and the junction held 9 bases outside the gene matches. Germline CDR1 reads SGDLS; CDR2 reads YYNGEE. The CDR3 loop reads CASSSGLGYETQYF. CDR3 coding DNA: TGTGCCAGCAGTAGCGGGTTGGGGTACGAGACCCAGTACTTC.

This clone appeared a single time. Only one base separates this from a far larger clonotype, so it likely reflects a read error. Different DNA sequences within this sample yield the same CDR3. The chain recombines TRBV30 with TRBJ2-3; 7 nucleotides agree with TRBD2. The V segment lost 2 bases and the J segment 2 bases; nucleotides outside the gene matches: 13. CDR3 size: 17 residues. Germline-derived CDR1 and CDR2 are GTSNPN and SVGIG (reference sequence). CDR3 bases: TGTGCCTGGAGTAGTACGGGAGGAGAGATAATCACAGATACGCAGTATTTT. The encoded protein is CAWSSTGGEIITDTQYF. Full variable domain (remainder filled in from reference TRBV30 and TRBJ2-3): SQTIHQWPATLVQPVGSPLSLECTVEGTSNPNLYWYRQAAGRGLQLLFYSVGIGQISSEVPQNLSASRPQDRQFILSSKKLLLSDSGFYLCAWSSTGGEIITDTQYFGPGTRLTVL.

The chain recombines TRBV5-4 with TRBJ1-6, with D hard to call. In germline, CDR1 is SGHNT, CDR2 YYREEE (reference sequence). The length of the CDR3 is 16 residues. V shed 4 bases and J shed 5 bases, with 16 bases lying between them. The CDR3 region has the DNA TGTGCCAGCAGCCCTTATACCGGAGGGCATAATTCACCCCTCCACTTT. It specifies CASSPYTGGHNSPLHF.

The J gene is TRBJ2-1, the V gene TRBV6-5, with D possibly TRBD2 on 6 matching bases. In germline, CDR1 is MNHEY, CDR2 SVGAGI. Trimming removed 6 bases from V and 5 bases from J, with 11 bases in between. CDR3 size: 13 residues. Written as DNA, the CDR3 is TGTGCCAGCAGACGGGAGATCGACAATGAGCAGTTCTTC. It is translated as CASRREIDNEQFF.

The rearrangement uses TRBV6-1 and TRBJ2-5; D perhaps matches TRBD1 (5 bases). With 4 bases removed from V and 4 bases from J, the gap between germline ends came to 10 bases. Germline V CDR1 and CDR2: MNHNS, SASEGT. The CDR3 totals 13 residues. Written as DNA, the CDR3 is TGTGCCAGCAGTGGGAATAGGGGAGAGACCCAGTACTTC. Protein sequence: CASSGNRGETQYF.

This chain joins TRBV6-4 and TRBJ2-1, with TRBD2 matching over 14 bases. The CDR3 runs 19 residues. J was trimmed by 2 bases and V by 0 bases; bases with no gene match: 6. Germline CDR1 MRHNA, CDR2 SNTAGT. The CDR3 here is CASSDSGLAGDGTYNEQFF. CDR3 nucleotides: TGTGCCAGCAGTGACTCGGGACTAGCGGGAGATGGGACCTACAATGAGCAGTTCTTC.

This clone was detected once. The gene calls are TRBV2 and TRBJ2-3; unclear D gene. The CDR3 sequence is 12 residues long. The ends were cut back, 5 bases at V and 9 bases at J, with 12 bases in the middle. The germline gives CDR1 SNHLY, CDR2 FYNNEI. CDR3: CASSPYLGTQYF. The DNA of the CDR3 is TGTGCCAGCAGTCCTTACCTAGGAACGCAGTATTTT.